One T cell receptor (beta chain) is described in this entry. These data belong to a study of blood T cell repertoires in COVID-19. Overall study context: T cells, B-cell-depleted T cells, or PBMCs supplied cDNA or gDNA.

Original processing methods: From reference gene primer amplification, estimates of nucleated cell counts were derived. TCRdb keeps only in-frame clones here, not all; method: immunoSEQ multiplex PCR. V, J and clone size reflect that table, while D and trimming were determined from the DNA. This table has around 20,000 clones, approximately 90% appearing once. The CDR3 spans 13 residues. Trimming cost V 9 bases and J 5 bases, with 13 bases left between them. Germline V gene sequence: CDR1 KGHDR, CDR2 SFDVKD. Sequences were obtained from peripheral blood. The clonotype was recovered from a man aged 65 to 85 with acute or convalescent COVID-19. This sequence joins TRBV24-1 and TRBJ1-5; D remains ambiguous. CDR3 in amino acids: CATQLEHDQPQHF. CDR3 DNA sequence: TGTGCCACCCAATTAGAGCACGATCAGCCCCAGCATTTT.